This TCR beta chain came from a study of shared clonotypes between healthy human individuals. Overall study results and limits: Non-shared clonotypes had lower generation probabilities than clonotypes shared by all four sorted-subset donors.

The V and J ends lost 8 bases and 5 bases respectively, with 10 bases between them. There are 13 residues in the CDR3. From germline, CDR1 is SNHLY and CDR2 FYNNEI. From CD4+ cells came CD45RA+ naive and CD45RA-negative memory subsets. Sequencing used immunoSEQ multiplex PCR; TCRdb keeps in-frame clones, though not all of them. Of 2,500,000 or so clones listed, over 85% were seen once; the top ten hold roughly 0.13%. In this sample, this clone turned up a few times. Its cognate antigen is unknown. The rearrangement joins TRBV2 to TRBJ1-6, with D unresolved. The clonotype was recovered from a man aged 18 to 30 in good health. The sample taken for sequencing was naive CD4+ T cells sorted from blood. Subset given: CD45RA+ positively selected. CDR3 region: CASRPGDNSPLHF. DNA for the CDR3: TGTGCCAGCCGGCCTGGGGATAATTCACCCCTCCACTTT.